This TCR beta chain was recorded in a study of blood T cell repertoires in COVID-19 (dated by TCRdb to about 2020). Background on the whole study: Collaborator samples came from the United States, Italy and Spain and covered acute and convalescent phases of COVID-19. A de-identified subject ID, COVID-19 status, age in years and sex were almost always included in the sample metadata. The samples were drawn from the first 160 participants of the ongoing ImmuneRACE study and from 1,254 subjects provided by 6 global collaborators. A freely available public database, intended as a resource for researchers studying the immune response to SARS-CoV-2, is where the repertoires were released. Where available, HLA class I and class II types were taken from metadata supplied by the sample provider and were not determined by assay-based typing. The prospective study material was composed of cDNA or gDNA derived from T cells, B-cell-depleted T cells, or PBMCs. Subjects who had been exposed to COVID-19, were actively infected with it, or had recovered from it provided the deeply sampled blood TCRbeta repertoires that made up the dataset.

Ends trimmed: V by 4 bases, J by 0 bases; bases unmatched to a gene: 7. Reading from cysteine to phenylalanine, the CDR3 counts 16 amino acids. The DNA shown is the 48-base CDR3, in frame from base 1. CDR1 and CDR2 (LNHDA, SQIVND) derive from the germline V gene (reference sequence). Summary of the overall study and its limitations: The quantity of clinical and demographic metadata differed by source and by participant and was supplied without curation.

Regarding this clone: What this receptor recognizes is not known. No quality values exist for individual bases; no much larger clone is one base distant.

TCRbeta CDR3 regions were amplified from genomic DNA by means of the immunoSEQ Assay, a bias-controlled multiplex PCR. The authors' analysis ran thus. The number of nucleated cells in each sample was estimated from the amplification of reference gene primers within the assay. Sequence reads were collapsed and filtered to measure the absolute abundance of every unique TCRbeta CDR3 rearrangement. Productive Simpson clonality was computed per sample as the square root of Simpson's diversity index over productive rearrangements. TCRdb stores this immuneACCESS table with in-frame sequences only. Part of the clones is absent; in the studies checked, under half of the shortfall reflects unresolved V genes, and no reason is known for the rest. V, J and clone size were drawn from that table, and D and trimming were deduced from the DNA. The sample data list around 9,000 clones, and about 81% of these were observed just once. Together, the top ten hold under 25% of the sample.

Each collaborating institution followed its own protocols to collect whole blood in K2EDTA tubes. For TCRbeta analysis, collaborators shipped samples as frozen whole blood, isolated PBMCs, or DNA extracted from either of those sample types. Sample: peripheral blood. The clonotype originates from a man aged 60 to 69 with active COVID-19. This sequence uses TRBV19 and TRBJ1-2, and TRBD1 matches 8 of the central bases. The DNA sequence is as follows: TGTGCCAGTAGTAGAGGACAGGGTCCTTCTAACTATGGCTACACCTTC. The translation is CASSRGQGPSNYGYTF.